This T cell receptor (beta chain) was profiled in a study of vaccination effects on CD4 cells after COVID-19 (dated by TCRdb to between 2020 and 2023). Regarding the complete study: Post-vaccine samples across the study were collected a median of 72 days after the second dose, with a range of 14 to 241. The study compared SARS-CoV-2 spike-specific CD4+ TCR repertoires before and after mRNA vaccination in COVID-19 convalescent patients and infection-naive vaccine recipients. The full study included some 10 COVID-19 convalescent patients and several SARS-CoV-2-naive healthy vaccine recipients. Cultures from other donors in the study were sequenced using the Oncomine TCR Beta short-read assay on an Illumina iSeq 100. Broader findings and caveats from the paper: The study was limited by a small number of convalescent patients, and early post-infection timepoints were lacking. In healthy vaccine recipients, vaccine-induced clones were almost all SARS-CoV-2 mono-reactive, with only 1 of 255 cross-reactive with common cold coronaviruses. At late post-vaccination timepoints, both infection-induced and vaccine-induced clones showed marked clonal contraction, consistent with waning T cell responses.

In the ViraFEST assay, PBMC were stimulated with viral peptide pools, and antigen-specific CD4+ T cell clonotypes were then identified by expansion using TCR sequencing. After approximately eleven days of culture, CD4+ T cells were isolated with the EasySep CD4+ T cell isolation kit. Two doses of either the BNT162b2 or the mRNA-1273 mRNA SARS-CoV-2 vaccine were administered to participants. The absence of prior SARS-CoV-2 infection in healthy vaccine recipients was confirmed by negative nucleocapsid antibodies before and after vaccination. About 2 million PBMC per well were cultured in IMDM with about 5% human AB serum, 8.5 to 10 IU/ml IL-2 and gentamicin, plus 10 ug/ml peptides. Half of the culture medium was replaced with fresh IL-2-containing medium on days 3 and 7. Each peptide stimulation condition was cultured in triplicate wells unless otherwise noted. PBMC were separated from whole blood using Ficoll-Paque Plus gradient centrifugation and were then either cryopreserved at -140C or used fresh. The overlapping peptide pools covered the spike proteins of SARS-CoV-2 as well as those of the common cold coronaviruses HCoV-NL63, HCoV-OC43 and HCoV-229E. The QIAamp micro DNA kit was used to extract genomic DNA from the cultured CD4+ T cells.

Library preparation was by the immunoSEQ multiplex PCR assay. DNA from the cultured, isolated CD4+ T cells was subjected to TCR beta CDR3 sequencing. Turning to the authors' computational methods: Non-productive TCR sequences were removed, reads were trimmed to the CDR3 region, and CDR3s of at least 7 amino acids were retained. Antigen-specific clonotypes were identified with the MANAFEST web app by comparing expansion in peptide wells against reference cultures. For clones to be considered positive, expansion at FDR<0.05 versus reference and all other wells, an odds ratio above 5, and a frequency above 0.1% in two replicate wells were required. Clonotypes significantly expanded in SARS-CoV-2 spike wells and in at least one common cold coronavirus spike condition were defined as cross-reactive. Using the stringdist R package, CDR3 similarity was measured by Levenshtein distance, and unrooted trees were constructed with ape in R 3.6.1. TCRdb took over this immuneACCESS table, retaining in-frame rearrangements with V and J assigned. Such tables are incomplete; in checked studies, under half of the missing clones stem from an unresolved V gene, and the remainder is unexplained. V, J and clone size reflect that table, while D and trimming were determined from the DNA. This sample holds about 69,000 clones; 74% were observed only once. Of the sample, roughly 1.5% is held by the ten largest clones.

As concerns this clone: The antigen this receptor binds is unknown. It has no much larger one-base neighbor in the sample; base qualities were not kept.

Here the sequenced sample was CD4+ T cells from PBMCs cultured with HCoV-229E spike peptides, taken after COVID-19 vaccination. Reading the label with the study, this specimen's cell subset or site is: HCoV-229E spike overlapping peptide pool stimulation. The clonotype was recovered from a human donor who received a COVID-19 vaccine.

The CDR3 has the sequence CAWSPPGTNNYGYTF. The bases read TGTGCCTGGAGCCCGCCGGGGACGAATAACTATGGCTACACCTTC. The chain links TRBV30 with TRBJ1-2; a weak D assignment points to TRBD1 (5 bases agree). The CDR3 runs 15 amino acids, cysteine and phenylalanine included. Only the CDR3 DNA is retained, 45 bases long and in frame from the first base. Deletion took 3 bases off V and 1 base off J, with a span of 15 bases between the germline ends. Based on the germline V gene (reference sequence), the CDR1 and CDR2 sequences are GTSNPN and SVGIG.